The following is a TCR beta chain sequence with its context. Its antigen remains unknown. Healthy donors of bone marrow made up the group. In the PCR, 60 Vbeta and 13 Jbeta primers were used. The data were produced by immunoSEQ multiplex PCR, yet TCRdb's version contains in-frame clones alone and is incomplete. The sample has roughly 120,000 clones; approximately 81% are singletons. This sample stems from a study of cytomegalovirus exposure and HLA in healthy donors. Broader study findings: Through in vitro validation, a few CMV-associated chains were shown to be specific for CMV antigens. Fewer N-insertions than the roughly 650-donor mean were reportedly shown by an Asian-associated ancestry cluster in a later analysis.

Sequenced: PBMCs. The clonotype was recovered from a woman aged 18 to 35 in good health and CMV-seropositive.

The DNA of the CDR3 is TGTGCCAGCAGTGGTCCGGGACAGCCTGGGTACGAGCAGTACTTC. It is translated as CASSGPGQPGYEQYF. V usage is TRBV2 and J usage is TRBJ2-7, with TRBD1 matching over 7 bases. V dropped 4 bases and J dropped 4; count of bases not matched to a gene: 10. CDR1 and CDR2 from the germline V gene are SNHLY and FYNNEI. CDR3 length equals 15 residues.